This entry is about one TCR beta chain. A read error may account for a junction end that differs from germline. Genomic DNA of every subset was divided equally among multiple immunoSEQ plates. Using immunoSEQ multiplex PCR, the repertoire was profiled, and TCRdb retains in-frame clones only, with some absent. The data hold millions of clones, with approximately 94% observed a single time. The CDR3 contains 14 residues. CDR1 and CDR2 from the germline V gene are MNHNS and SASEGT. These data originate in a study of shared clonotypes between healthy human individuals. Naive-designated CD8 cells lacked CD45RO, were positively enriched for CCR7, and omitted terminally differentiated effector memory CD45RA+ cells.

The TCR originated in a man younger than 30 in good health. Some clones in this sample may be carry-over from other donors' samples. Sequencing was carried out using naive CD8+ T cells from PBMCs. The rearrangement joins TRBV6-1 to TRBJ1-3, with TRBD1 matching over 7 bases. This chain's CDR3 is CASNEQGSGNTIYF. The CDR3 coding sequence is TGTGCCAGCAATGAACAGGGGTCTGGAAACACCATATATTTT.